One and the same sample provided the 21 T cell receptor beta chains below, sequenced in a study of blood T cell repertoires in COVID-19. The data were produced by immunoSEQ multiplex PCR, yet TCRdb's version contains in-frame clones alone and is incomplete. Among around 250,000 clones listed, roughly 80% were seen once. Sample: peripheral blood. These receptors were collected from a woman in her late teens or twenties with acute or convalescent COVID-19.

The V call is TRBV27, the J call TRBJ2-1; 7 bases match TRBD2. The J segment lost 4 bases and the V segment lost 3 bases, leaving 6 bases of the junction unmatched. This CDR3 contains 15 residues. Per the germline V gene, CDR1 is MNHEY and CDR2 is SMNVEV (reference sequence). CDR3 protein: CASSFWTRGYNEQFF. CDR3 DNA sequence: TGTGCCAGCAGTTTCTGGACTAGAGGGTACAATGAGCAGTTCTTC.

The table lists this clone with a few counts. The gene calls are TRBV2 and TRBJ1-1, with 8 bases identical to TRBD1. V trimming: 4 bases; J trimming: 4 bases; junction bases outside the gene matches: 11. The CDR3 spans 16 residues. Germline V gives CDR1 SNHLY, CDR2 FYNNEI. This chain's CDR3 is CASSALNRGTGTEAFF. DNA for the CDR3: TGTGCCAGCAGTGCTCTGAACAGGGGGACTGGCACTGAAGCTTTCTTT.

The rearrangement joins TRBV6-4 to TRBJ2-2, with a weak D call TRBD1 (5 bases). The V gene lost 2 bases and the J gene lost 1 base, with 8 bases spanning the gap. The CDR3 loop spans 15 amino acids. CDR1 is MRHNA and CDR2 is SNTAGT in the germline V gene. CDR3 protein: CASSDKTENTGELFF. For the CDR3, the DNA is TGTGCCAGCAGTGACAAGACAGAGAACACCGGGGAGCTGTTTTTT.

This clone was observed once. V is TRBV13 and J is TRBJ2-3, with 8 bases that match TRBD2. J gave up 0 bases and V 2 bases, and 22 bases lay outside the gene matches. Germline V gene lookup returns CDR1 PRHDT and CDR2 FYEKMQ (reference sequence). There are 22 residues in the CDR3. In DNA form, the CDR3 reads TGTGCCAGCAGCTTATCGATGGGGGCGGGGACTAGTACCTACACTAGCACAGATACGCAGTATTTT. Amino acid sequence: CASSLSMGAGTSTYTSTDTQYF.

The chain couples TRBV6-5 to TRBJ2-7; a weak D match, TRBD2 (6 bases). With 2 bases removed from V and 9 bases from J, the gap between germline ends came to 23 bases. From germline, CDR1 is MNHEY and CDR2 SVGAGI. The length of the CDR3 is 16 residues. The CDR3 region is CASSYGGDGTGFGQYF. The CDR3 DNA is TGTGCCAGCAGTTACGGCGGGGACGGGACGGGGTTTGGGCAGTACTTC.

The V call is TRBV7-2, the J call TRBJ2-1; the D gene is possibly TRBD2 (5 bases). CDR1 and CDR2 from the germline V gene are SGHTA and FQGNSA. The CDR3 length is 16 residues. V lost 5 bases to trimming and J lost 4 bases, with 18 bases between them. CDR3 loop: CASSQPPPSSYNEQFF. The CDR3 DNA follows: TGTGCCAGCAGCCAACCCCCCCCTAGCAGTTACAATGAGCAGTTCTTC. Full variable domain (outside the CDR3, taken from reference TRBV7-2 and TRBJ2-1): GAGVSQSPSNKVTEKGKDVELRCDPISGHTALYWYRQSLGQGLEFLIYFQGNSAPDKSGLPSDRFSAERTGGSVSTLTIQRTQQEDSAVYLCASSQPPPSSYNEQFFGPGTRLTVL.

The chain employs TRBV7-3 and TRBJ2-5, with a possible D match to TRBD1 (7 bases). Trimming removed 3 bases at V and 1 base at J, with 9 bases between. CDR1 and CDR2 (germline): SGHTA, FQGTGA. The CDR3 loop spans 14 amino acids. CDR3 DNA sequence: TGTGCCAGCAGCTTCCAGGGGGGCCAAGAGACCCAGTACTTC. This translates into CASSFQGGQETQYF.

The V and J genes are TRBV4-1 and TRBJ2-3; perhaps TRBD2 as D (6 bases). Germline CDR1 MGHRA, CDR2 YSYEKL. V was clipped by 3 bases and J by 0 bases, with 10 bases between them. This CDR3 contains 15 residues. The CDR3 protein is CASSHTGTSTDTQYF. DNA for the CDR3: TGCGCCAGCAGCCACACCGGGACTAGCACAGATACGCAGTATTTT.

V gene TRBV9 combines with J gene TRBJ1-3; 7 bases agree with TRBD1. The CDR3 is made up of 22 amino acids. V shed 3 bases and J 0 bases; nucleotides not matched to a gene: 24. CDR1 and CDR2 from the germline V gene are SGDLS and YYNGEE. This CDR3 reads CASSATLSLAGQRRDSGNTIYF. The CDR3 DNA follows: TGTGCCAGCAGCGCAACCCTGTCTCTTGCGGGACAGAGAAGAGACTCTGGAAACACCATATATTTT.

The chain employs TRBV11-2 and TRBJ2-2; 8 bases are shared with TRBD1. The V gene's germline CDR1 is SGHAT and CDR2 FQNNGV. The CDR3 length is 16 residues. V was pared by 1 base and J by 6 bases, with 7 bases of the junction left unmatched. The CDR3 loop is CASSLGPRGPAGELFF. CDR3 sequence (DNA): TGTGCCAGCAGCTTAGGGCCCAGGGGGCCGGCCGGGGAGCTGTTTTTT.

The chain has TRBV2 and TRBJ1-2; 7 nucleotides agree with TRBD1. With 1 base clipped from V and 8 bases from J, the junction kept 1 base outside the gene matches. Germline V gene sequence: CDR1 SNHLY, CDR2 FYNNEI. The CDR3 extends over 12 amino acids. In DNA form, the CDR3 reads TGTGCCAGCAGTGAAGACAGGGGCGGCTACACCTTC. Its translation: CASSEDRGGYTF. Looking up the rest from reference TRBV2 and TRBJ1-2 gives the full variable domain: EPEVTQTPSHQVTQMGQEVILRCVPISNHLYFYWYRQILGQKVEFLVSFYNNEISEKSEIFDDQFSVERPDGSNFTLKIRSTKLEDSAMYFCASSEDRGGYTFGSGTRLTVV.

The V call is TRBV4-2, the J call TRBJ2-7, with D maybe TRBD2 (5 bases). Trimming pared 0 bases from V and 0 bases from J, leaving 9 bases between. CDR3 length: 15 residues. The germline CDR1 and CDR2 sequences are LGHNA and YNFKEQ. DNA of the CDR3: TGTGCCAGCAGCCAAGAGGACTCGAGCTCCTACGAGCAGTACTTC. Residues: CASSQEDSSSYEQYF.

The chain joins TRBV28 to TRBJ1-4, with D unclear. The V end lost 3 bases, the J end lost 12 bases, and 11 bases lay between the germline ends. CDR1 and CDR2 from the germline V gene are MDHEN and SYDVKM. CDR3 length equals 12 residues. The CDR3 loop is CASSFLASQLFF. The CDR3 region has the DNA TGTGCCAGCAGTTTTTTGGCTAGCCAACTGTTTTTT.

The chain is built from TRBV7-2 and TRBJ1-5, with TRBD1 identical over 7 bases. CDR3 length: 17 residues. The V gene's germline CDR1 is SGHTA and CDR2 FQGNSA. Trimming cost V 4 bases and J 0 bases; bases outside gene matches: 9. The CDR3 spells CASSYGTELNSNQPQHF. CDR3 DNA sequence: TGTGCCAGCAGCTATGGGACAGAGCTTAATAGCAATCAGCCCCAGCATTTT.

This sequence joins TRBV6-2 or TRBV6-3 and TRBJ1-1, with a weak D call TRBD1 (5 bases). The CDR3 runs to 17 residues. Germline CDR1 is MNHEY and CDR2 is SVGEGT. Trimming took 2 bases from V and 0 from J, leaving 16 bases between them. The DNA for the CDR3 is TGTGCCAGCAGTTACGGGGGGTCGGGGGTTATGAACACTGAAGCTTTCTTT. Translating it yields CASSYGGSGVMNTEAFF.

V gene TRBV6-5 combines with J gene TRBJ2-4; the match to TRBD2 covers 7 bases. The V and J ends lost 6 bases and 3 bases, in that order; junction bases with no gene match: 8. The CDR3 is made up of 15 amino acids. Per germline, CDR1 MNHEY and CDR2 SVGAGI. The CDR3 spells CASSQAGPDKNIQYF. In nucleotides, the CDR3 is TGTGCCAGCAGCCAAGCGGGACCCGACAAAAACATTCAGTACTTC.

This clone was picked up a small number of times. The J gene is TRBJ2-7, the V gene TRBV19, with TRBD2 matching over 10 bases. This CDR3 is 15 amino acids long. Germline V gene data show CDR1 as LNHDA and CDR2 as SQIVND (reference sequence). V dropped 3 bases and J dropped 6; count of bases not matched to a gene: 8. The CDR3 DNA is TGTGCCAGTAGTATGTCCCGAGGACTAGCGGTCGAGCAGTACTTC. Translating gives CASSMSRGLAVEQYF.

The table lists this clone with a count of one. The rearrangement joins TRBV3-1 (or the pseudogene TRBV3-2) to TRBJ1-5; unclear D gene. Looked up from germline, CDR1 is LGHDT and CDR2 is YNNKEL (reference sequence). Trimming took 1 base from V and 2 from J, leaving 9 bases between them. The CDR3 totals 15 residues. In DNA form, the CDR3 reads TGTGCCAGCAGCCAAGCCCTAGGAGGCAATCAGCCCCAGCATTTT. Amino acids: CASSQALGGNQPQHF.

The chain recombines TRBV6-1 with TRBJ2-4, with D possibly being TRBD2 (5 bases). CDR1 is MNHNS, CDR2 SASEGT, per germline. The CDR3 sequence is 16 residues long. The V and J ends lost 0 bases and 2 bases respectively, with 11 bases between them. As DNA, the CDR3 is TGTGCCAGCAGTGAAGCGGGCGACGGGACCAAAAACATTCAGTACTTC. This gives the protein CASSEAGDGTKNIQYF.

This clone was counted a single time. The V call is TRBV12-5, the J call TRBJ2-5; no clear D. Germline CDR1 and CDR2: LGHNT and FRNRAP. The CDR3 extends over 13 amino acids. The V and J ends lost 3 bases and 4 bases respectively, with 9 bases between them. The CDR3 nucleotides are TGTGCTAGTGGTTTCCTAACCGTAGAGACCCAGTACTTC. Its protein product is CASGFLTVETQYF.

A few counts support this clone. This chain uses TRBV27 with TRBJ1-1; perhaps TRBD1 as D (6 bases). Germline-derived CDR1 and CDR2 are MNHEY and SMNVEV (reference sequence). The CDR3 contains 14 residues. Between the trimmed V and J ends, which lost 0 bases and 10 bases, there was a span of 15 bases. CDR3 loop: CASSLSITGRSAFF. The CDR3 nucleotides are TGTGCCAGCAGTTTATCGATTACAGGGAGATCAGCTTTCTTT.